The rows below give T cell receptor beta chains drawn from one sample of a study of blood T cell repertoires in COVID-19. Here immunoSEQ multiplex PCR was the method, and the copy in TCRdb shows in-frame clones only, minus some. The sample includes about 120,000 clones, more than 80% of them seen just once. Sequencing used peripheral blood. These receptors came from a woman aged 60-70 years with COVID-19, enrolled during active disease. The CDR3 runs from the conserved cysteine through the conserved F or W. D genes are given only for firm matches. Some rows mark clone size as missing; the rest say once, few, many or name a class of expanded clone.

d_gene,abundance,v_gene,j_gene,CDR3aa,CDR3nt
TRBD1,NA,TRBV2,TRBJ1-1,CASCKSQGDTEAFF,TGTGCCAGCTGCAAAAGCCAGGGGGACACTGAAGCTTTCTTT
NA,NA,TRBV5-1,TRBJ1-2,CASSLDRRYGYTF,TGCGCCAGCAGCTTGGACAGGAGATATGGCTACACCTTC
NA,NA,TRBV24-1,TRBJ2-2,CATSGTFEGEAGELFF,TGTGCCACCAGTGGGACGTTCGAAGGGGAGGCCGGGGAGCTGTTTTTT
NA,NA,TRBV12-2,TRBJ1-1,CASRLKYRVLNLGAEAFF,TGTGCAAGTCGCTTAAAATACAGGGTGCTGAACCTGGGCGCTGAAGCTTTCTTT
TRBD2,NA,TRBV29-1,TRBJ2-7,CSVGLAMFHEQYF,TGCAGCGTTGGACTAGCGATGTTCCACGAGCAGTACTTC
TRBD2,NA,TRBV3-1/TRBV3-2,TRBJ2-3,CASSPFSGGAFSTDTQYF,TGTGCCAGCAGCCCGTTCTCCGGGGGGGCCTTCTCGACAGATACGCAGTATTTT
NA,NA,TRBV7-2,TRBJ1-5,CASSLGSQSNQPQHF,TGTGCCAGCAGCTTAGGAAGTCAGAGCAATCAGCCCCAGCATTTT
TRBD1,NA,TRBV2,TRBJ1-5,CASSGGRGLSQPQHF,TGTGCCAGCAGTGGAGGCAGGGGGCTCAGCCAGCCCCAGCATTTT
TRBD2,NA,TRBV6-2/TRBV6-3,TRBJ2-1,CASSWGLVASNEQFF,TGTGCCAGCAGCTGGGGACTAGTAGCCTCAAATGAGCAGTTCTTC
NA,NA,TRBV5-1,TRBJ1-2,CASSLEPGDYGYTF,TGCGCCAGCAGCCTTGAGCCAGGGGACTATGGCTACACCTTC
TRBD2,NA,TRBV5-4,TRBJ2-7,CASSGRGGGYEQYF,TGTGCCAGCAGCGGGCGAGGCGGGGGCTACGAGCAGTACTTC
TRBD1,NA,TRBV15,TRBJ1-2,CATSSGQGTNYGYTF,TGTGCCACCAGCAGCGGACAGGGGACTAACTATGGCTACACCTTC
NA,NA,TRBV10-3,TRBJ1-2,CAISESSSDIYGYTF,TGTGCCATCAGTGAGTCGAGTTCAGACATCTATGGCTACACCTTC
TRBD1,NA,TRBV10-3,TRBJ1-4,CAISRQGPNEKLFF,TGTGCCATCAGCCGACAGGGCCCTAATGAAAAACTGTTTTTT
NA,NA,TRBV4-1,TRBJ1-1,CASSRGQNTEAFF,TGCGCCAGCAGCCGGGGACAGAACACTGAAGCTTTCTTT
NA,NA,TRBV5-1,TRBJ2-1,CASSSSGTSYNEQFF,TGCGCCAGCAGCTCGTCCGGGACAAGCTACAATGAGCAGTTCTTC
TRBD1,NA,TRBV12-5,TRBJ2-2,CASGLVPGQGAGELFF,TGTGCTAGTGGTTTGGTCCCGGGACAGGGAGCCGGGGAGCTGTTTTTT
TRBD1,once,TRBV27,TRBJ1-1,CASSSSTGGTEAFF,TGTGCCAGCAGTTCGTCGACAGGGGGCACTGAAGCTTTCTTT
TRBD1,NA,TRBV4-3,TRBJ1-2,CASSSGTGGGYTF,TGCGCCAGCAGCTCCGGGACAGGGGGCGGCTACACCTTC
TRBD1,NA,TRBV9,TRBJ1-2,CASSSPGQGLNDDYGYTF,TGTGCCAGCAGCTCCCCGGGACAGGGGTTGAATGATGACTATGGCTACACCTTC
NA,few,TRBV21-1,TRBJ2-3,CATVKTGGKSTDTQYF,TGTGCCACCGTTAAGACAGGGGGTAAGAGCACAGATACGCAGTATTTT
TRBD2,few,TRBV7-3,TRBJ2-2,CASSLNGGDHTGELFF,TGTGCCAGCAGCTTAAACGGGGGGGACCACACCGGGGAGCTGTTTTTT
NA,NA,TRBV6-5,TRBJ2-1,CASSYSETGTNEQFF,TGTGCCAGCAGTTACTCTGAGACAGGGACTAATGAGCAGTTCTTC
NA,few,TRBV30,TRBJ1-1,CARGRGVNTEAFF,TGTGCCAGAGGACGCGGGGTGAACACTGAAGCTTTCTTT
NA,NA,TRBV3-1/TRBV3-2,TRBJ1-1,CASRRRYDTEAFF,TGTGCCAGCAGGCGTCGATACGACACTGAAGCTTTCTTT
NA,once,TRBV10-3,TRBJ2-7,CAIIPDVSDEQYF,TGTGCCATCATCCCAGACGTGAGCGACGAGCAGTACTTC
NA,NA,TRBV7-2,TRBJ1-1,CASRFQTGLTEAFF,TGTGCCAGCAGATTTCAAACAGGGCTCACTGAAGCTTTCTTT
NA,NA,TRBV2,TRBJ1-6,CASSEHPSPLHF,TGTGCCAGCAGTGAACATCCCTCACCCCTCCACTTT
NA,NA,TRBV2,TRBJ1-2,CASSPPGLTGYGYTF,TGTGCCAGCAGTCCCCCGGGACTTACTGGATATGGCTACACCTTC
NA,NA,TRBV7-5,TRBJ2-2,CARSLNRGRNTGELFF,TGTGCCAGAAGCCTCAACAGGGGGCGAAACACCGGGGAGCTGTTTTTT
NA,once,TRBV6-5,TRBJ1-5,CASSSRTSNQPQHF,TGTGCCAGCAGTTCCCGGACTTCAAATCAGCCCCAGCATTTT
TRBD2,NA,TRBV4-1,TRBJ2-7,CASSPQLAGGYEQYF,TGCGCCAGCAGCCCCCAACTAGCGGGAGGCTACGAGCAGTACTTC
NA,NA,TRBV20-1,TRBJ1-5,CSASGLGATTRSQHF,TGCAGTGCTAGTGGTCTTGGGGCAACCACCCGTTCCCAGCATTTT
TRBD1,NA,TRBV13,TRBJ1-1,CASSLVGGVNTEAFF,TGTGCCAGCAGCTTAGTAGGGGGCGTGAACACTGAAGCTTTCTTT
NA,NA,TRBV6-5,TRBJ1-2,CASSRSRYGYTF,TGTGCCAGCAGTAGAAGTCGGTATGGCTACACCTTC
TRBD1,NA,TRBV11-2,TRBJ1-2,CASSLDGTPARGPYGYTF,TGTGCCAGCAGCTTAGACGGGACCCCCGCCAGGGGGCCCTATGGCTACACCTTC
NA,NA,TRBV13,TRBJ1-2,CASSLVRDTLSYGYTF,TGTGCCAGCAGCTTAGTCCGGGACACCCTTTCCTATGGCTACACCTTC
TRBD2,NA,TRBV6-2/TRBV6-3,TRBJ2-1,CASSDGGARSYNEQFF,TGTGCCAGCAGCGACGGGGGGGCCAGGTCCTACAATGAGCAGTTCTTC